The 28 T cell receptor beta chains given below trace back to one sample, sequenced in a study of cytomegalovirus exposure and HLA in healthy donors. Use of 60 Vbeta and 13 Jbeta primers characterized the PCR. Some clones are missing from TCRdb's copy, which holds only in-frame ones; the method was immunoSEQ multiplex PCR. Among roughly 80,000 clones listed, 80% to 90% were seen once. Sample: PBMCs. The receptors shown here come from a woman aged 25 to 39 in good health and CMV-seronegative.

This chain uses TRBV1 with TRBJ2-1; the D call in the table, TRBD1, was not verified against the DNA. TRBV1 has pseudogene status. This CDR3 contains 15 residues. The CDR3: CTSSLRDRRDNEQFF. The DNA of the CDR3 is TGCACCAGCAGTCTCCGGGACAGGAGAGACAATGAGCAGTTCTTC.

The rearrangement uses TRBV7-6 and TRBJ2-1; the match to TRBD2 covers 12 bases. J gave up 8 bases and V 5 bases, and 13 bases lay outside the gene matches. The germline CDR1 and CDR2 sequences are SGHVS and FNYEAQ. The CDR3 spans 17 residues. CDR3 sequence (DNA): TGTGCCAGCAGCGGACTAGCGGGATCAACCCCCGTGGATGAGCAGTTCTTC. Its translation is CASSGLAGSTPVDEQFF.

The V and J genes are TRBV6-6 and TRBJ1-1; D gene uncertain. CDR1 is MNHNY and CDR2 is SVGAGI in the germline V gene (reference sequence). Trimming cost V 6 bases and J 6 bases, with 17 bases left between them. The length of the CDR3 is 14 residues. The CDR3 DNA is TGTGCCAGCAGCCAAGAAGCGGTTACCGCTGAAGCTTTCTTT. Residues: CASSQEAVTAEAFF.

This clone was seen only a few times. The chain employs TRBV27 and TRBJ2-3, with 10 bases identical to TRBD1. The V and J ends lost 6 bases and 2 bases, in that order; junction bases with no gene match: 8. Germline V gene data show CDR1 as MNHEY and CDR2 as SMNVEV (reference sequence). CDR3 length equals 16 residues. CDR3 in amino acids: CASSRAGTGDTDTQYF. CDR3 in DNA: TGTGCCAGCAGCAGAGCCGGGACAGGGGACACAGATACGCAGTATTTT.

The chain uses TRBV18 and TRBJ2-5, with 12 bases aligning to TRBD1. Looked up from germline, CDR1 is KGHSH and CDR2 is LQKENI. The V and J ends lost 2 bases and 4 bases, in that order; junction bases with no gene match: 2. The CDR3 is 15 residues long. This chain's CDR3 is CASSPGTGGAETQYF. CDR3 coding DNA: TGTGCCAGCTCACCAGGGACAGGGGGCGCAGAGACCCAGTACTTC.

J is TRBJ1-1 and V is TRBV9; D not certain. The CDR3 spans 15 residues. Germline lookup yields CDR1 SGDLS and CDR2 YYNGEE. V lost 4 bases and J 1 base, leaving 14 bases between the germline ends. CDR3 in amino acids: CASSPRAWGNTEAFF. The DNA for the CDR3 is TGTGCCAGCAGCCCGAGGGCGTGGGGGAACACTGAAGCTTTCTTT.

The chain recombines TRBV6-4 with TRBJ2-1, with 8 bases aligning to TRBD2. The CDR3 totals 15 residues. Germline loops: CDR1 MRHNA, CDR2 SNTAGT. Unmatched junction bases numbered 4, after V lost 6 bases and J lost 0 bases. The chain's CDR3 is CASSLLAASYNEQFF. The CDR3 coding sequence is TGTGCCAGCAGCCTACTAGCGGCCTCCTACAATGAGCAGTTCTTC.

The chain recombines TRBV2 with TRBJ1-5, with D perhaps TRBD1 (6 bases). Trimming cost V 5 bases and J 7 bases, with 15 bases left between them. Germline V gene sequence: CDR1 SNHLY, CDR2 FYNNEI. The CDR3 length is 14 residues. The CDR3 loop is CASSLDRSEQPQHF. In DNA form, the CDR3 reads TGTGCCAGCAGTTTAGACAGGTCGGAACAGCCCCAGCATTTT.

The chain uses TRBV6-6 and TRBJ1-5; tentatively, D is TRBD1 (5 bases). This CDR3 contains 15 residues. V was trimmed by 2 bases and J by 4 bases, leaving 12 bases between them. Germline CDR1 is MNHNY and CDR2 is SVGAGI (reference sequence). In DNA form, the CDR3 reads TGTGCCAGCAGTTACCCGTCAGCAGGGAATCAGCCCCAGCATTTT. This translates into CASSYPSAGNQPQHF.

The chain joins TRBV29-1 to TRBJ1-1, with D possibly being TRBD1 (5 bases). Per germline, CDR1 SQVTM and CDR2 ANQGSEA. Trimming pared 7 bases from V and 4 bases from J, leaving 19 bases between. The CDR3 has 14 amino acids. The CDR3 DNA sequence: TGCAGCGCGAGCGGGGGGGGACGTCGCACTGAAGCTTTCTTT. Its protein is CSASGGGRRTEAFF.

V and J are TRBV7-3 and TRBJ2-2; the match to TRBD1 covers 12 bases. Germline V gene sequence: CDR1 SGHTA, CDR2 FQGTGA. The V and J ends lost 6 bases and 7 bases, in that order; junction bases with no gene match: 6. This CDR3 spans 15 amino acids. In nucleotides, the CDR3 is TGTGCCAGCAGTCGGGACAGGGGGCCTGGCGGGGAGCTGTTTTTT. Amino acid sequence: CASSRDRGPGGELFF. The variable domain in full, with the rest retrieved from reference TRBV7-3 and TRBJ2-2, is GAGVSQTPSNKVTEKGKYVELRCDPISGHTALYWYRQSLGQGPEFLIYFQGTGAADDSGLPNDRFFAVRPEGSVSTLKIQRTERGDSAVYLCASSRDRGPGGELFFGEGSRLTVL.

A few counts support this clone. This CDR3 is CASSLEFWSTQYF. CDR3 sequence (DNA): TGCGCCAGCAGCTTGGAGTTCTGGAGTACGCAGTATTTT. The chain combines TRBV5-1 with TRBJ2-3; D gene unclear. Germline CDR1 SGHRS, CDR2 YFSETQ. V was trimmed by 0 bases and J by 8 bases, leaving 10 bases between them. The CDR3 has 13 residues.

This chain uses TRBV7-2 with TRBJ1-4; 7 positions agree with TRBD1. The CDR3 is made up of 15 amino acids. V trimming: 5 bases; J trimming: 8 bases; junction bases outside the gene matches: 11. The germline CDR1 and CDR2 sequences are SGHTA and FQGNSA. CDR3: CASSQRGGRVEKLFF. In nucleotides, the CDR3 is TGTGCCAGCAGCCAAAGAGGGGGCAGGGTCGAAAAACTGTTTTTT.

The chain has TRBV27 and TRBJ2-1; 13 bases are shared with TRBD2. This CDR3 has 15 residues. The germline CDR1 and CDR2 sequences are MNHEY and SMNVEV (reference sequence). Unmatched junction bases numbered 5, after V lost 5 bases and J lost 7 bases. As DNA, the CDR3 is TGTGCCAGCAGTCCAGGGACTAGCGGGGCAAATGAGCAGTTCTTC. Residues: CASSPGTSGANEQFF.

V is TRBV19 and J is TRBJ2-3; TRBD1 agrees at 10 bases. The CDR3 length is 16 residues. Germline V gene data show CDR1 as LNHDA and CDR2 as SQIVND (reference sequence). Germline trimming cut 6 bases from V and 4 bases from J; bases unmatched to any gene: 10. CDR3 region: CASSDPATGGSDTQYF. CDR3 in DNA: TGTGCCAGTAGCGACCCGGCGACAGGGGGCTCAGATACGCAGTATTTT.

The CDR3 spells CASSLAQGKNEQFF. DNA of the CDR3: TGTGCCAGCAGCTTAGCGCAGGGGAAGAATGAGCAGTTCTTC. V is TRBV7-6 and J is TRBJ2-1; D possibly corresponds to TRBD1 (6 bases). The CDR3 has 14 residues. V lost 0 bases to trimming and J lost 7 bases, with 10 bases between them. Looked up from germline, CDR1 is SGHVS and CDR2 is FNYEAQ.

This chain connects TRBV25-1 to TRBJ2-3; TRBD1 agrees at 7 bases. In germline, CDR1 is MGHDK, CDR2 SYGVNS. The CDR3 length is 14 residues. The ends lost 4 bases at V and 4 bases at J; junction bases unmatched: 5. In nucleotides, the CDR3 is TGTGCCAGCAGTGGAGACAGGGCGGCAGATACGCAGTATTTT. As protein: CASSGDRAADTQYF.

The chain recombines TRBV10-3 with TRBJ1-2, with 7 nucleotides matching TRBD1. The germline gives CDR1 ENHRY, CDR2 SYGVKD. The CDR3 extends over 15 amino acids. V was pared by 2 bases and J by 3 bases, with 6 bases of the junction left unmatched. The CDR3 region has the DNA TGTGCCATCAGTGAGGGGCCCGACAGGGACTATGGCTACACCTTC. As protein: CAISEGPDRDYGYTF.

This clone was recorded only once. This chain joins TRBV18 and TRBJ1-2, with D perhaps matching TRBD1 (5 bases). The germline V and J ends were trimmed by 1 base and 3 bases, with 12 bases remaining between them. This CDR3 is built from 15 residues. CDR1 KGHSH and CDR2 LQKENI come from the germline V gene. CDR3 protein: CASSPLFSGDYGYTF. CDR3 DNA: TGTGCCAGCTCACCACTTTTCTCGGGGGACTATGGCTACACCTTC.

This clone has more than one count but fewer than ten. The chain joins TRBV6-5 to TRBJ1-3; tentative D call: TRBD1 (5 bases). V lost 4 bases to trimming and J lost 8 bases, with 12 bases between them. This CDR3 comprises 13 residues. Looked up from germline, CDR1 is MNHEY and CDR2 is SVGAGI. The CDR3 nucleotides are TGTGCCAGCAGTTTGGGACTAGGGGACACCATATATTTT. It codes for CASSLGLGDTIYF.

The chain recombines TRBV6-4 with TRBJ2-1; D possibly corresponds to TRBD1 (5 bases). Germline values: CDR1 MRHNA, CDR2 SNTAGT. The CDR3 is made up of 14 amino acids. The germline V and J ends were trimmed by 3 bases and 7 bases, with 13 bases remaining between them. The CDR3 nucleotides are TGTGCCAGCAGTGAGACCTGGGGCGTAAATGAGCAGTTCTTC. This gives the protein CASSETWGVNEQFF.

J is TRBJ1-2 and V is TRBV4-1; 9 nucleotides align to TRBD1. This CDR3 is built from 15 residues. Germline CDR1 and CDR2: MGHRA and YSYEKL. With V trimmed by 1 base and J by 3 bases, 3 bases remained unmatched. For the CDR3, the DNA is TGCGCCAGCAGCCAAGCGGGACAGGGTTACTATGGCTACACCTTC. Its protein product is CASSQAGQGYYGYTF.

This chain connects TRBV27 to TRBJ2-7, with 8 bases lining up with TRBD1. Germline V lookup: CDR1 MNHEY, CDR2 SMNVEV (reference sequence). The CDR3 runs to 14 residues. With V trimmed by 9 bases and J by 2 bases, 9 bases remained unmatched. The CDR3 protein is CASRWGQATYEQYF. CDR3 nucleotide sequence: TGTGCCAGTAGATGGGGACAGGCTACCTACGAGCAGTACTTC.

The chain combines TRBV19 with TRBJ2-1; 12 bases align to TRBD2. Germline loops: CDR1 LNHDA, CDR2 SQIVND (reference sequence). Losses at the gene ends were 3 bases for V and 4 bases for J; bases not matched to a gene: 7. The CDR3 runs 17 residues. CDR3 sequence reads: CASSIWRLAGGYNEQFF. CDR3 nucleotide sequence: TGTGCCAGTAGTATTTGGAGGCTAGCGGGAGGGTACAATGAGCAGTTCTTC.

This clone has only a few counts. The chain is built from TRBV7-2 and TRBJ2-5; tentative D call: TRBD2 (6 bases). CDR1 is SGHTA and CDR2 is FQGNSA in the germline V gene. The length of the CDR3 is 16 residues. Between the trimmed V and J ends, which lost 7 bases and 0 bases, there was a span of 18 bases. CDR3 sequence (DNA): TGTGCCAGCACCGGAGGGGCGGGAACGAACCAAGAGACCCAGTACTTC. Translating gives CASTGGAGTNQETQYF.

In DNA, the CDR3 is TGTGCCAGCAGCCCCCCGAGCAATCAGCCCCAGCATTTT. This sequence encodes CASSPPSNQPQHF. The J gene is TRBJ1-5, the V gene TRBV16; D remains ambiguous. Between the trimmed V and J ends, which lost 4 bases and 1 base, there was a span of 5 bases. The CDR3 runs to 13 residues. CDR1 is KGHSY, CDR2 FQNENV, per germline.

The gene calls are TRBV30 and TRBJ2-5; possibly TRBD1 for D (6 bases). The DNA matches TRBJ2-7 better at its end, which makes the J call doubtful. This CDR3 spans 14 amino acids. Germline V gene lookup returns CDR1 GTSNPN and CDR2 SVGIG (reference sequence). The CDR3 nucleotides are TGTGCCTGGAGTGTTGGCAGGGGCCCCTACGAGCAGTACTTC. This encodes CAWSVGRGPYEQYF.

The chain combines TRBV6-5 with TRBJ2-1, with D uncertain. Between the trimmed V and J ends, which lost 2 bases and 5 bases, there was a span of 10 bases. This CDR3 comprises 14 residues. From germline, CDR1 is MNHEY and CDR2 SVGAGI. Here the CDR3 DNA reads TGTGCCAGCAGTTACCCGACACCGAACAATGAGCAGTTCTTC. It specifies CASSYPTPNNEQFF.